Below are 26 T cell receptor beta chains sequenced from a single sample in a study of PD-L1 blockade in urothelial cancer. Sequencing was performed with immunoSEQ multiplex PCR; in TCRdb, only in-frame clones are kept and a portion is missing. The data contain 45,000 or so clones, about 88% of them singletons. The sample's time point: pretreatment peripheral blood. The sample consisted of PBMCs, taken around atezolizumab (anti-PD-L1) treatment. The receptors were gathered from a donor aged 40 or older with urothelial cancer.

V is TRBV27 and J is TRBJ2-7; D might be TRBD2 (7 bases). Deletions cut 3 bases from V and 2 bases from J, with 17 bases between. Germline loops: CDR1 MNHEY, CDR2 SMNVEV (reference sequence). CDR3 size: 16 residues. CDR3 residues: CASSFIGGPLTYEQYF. The CDR3 nucleotides are TGTGCCAGCAGTTTCATCGGGGGGCCCCTTACCTACGAGCAGTACTTC.

J is TRBJ2-7 and V is TRBV11-2; TRBD1 is a possible D gene (8 bases). The germline gives CDR1 SGHAT, CDR2 FQNNGV. The CDR3 is 16 amino acids. The ends were cut back, 2 bases at V and 2 bases at J, with 16 bases in the middle. The chain's CDR3 is CASSLKTGGGTYEQYF. DNA for the CDR3: TGTGCCAGCAGCTTAAAAACAGGGGGAGGGACCTACGAGCAGTACTTC. The full variable domain, with the rest looked up from reference TRBV11-2 and TRBJ2-7, is EAGVAQSPRYKIIEKRQSVAFWCNPISGHATLYWYQQILGQGPKLLIQFQNNGVVDDSQLPKDRFSAERLKGVDSTLKIQPAKLEDSAVYLCASSLKTGGGTYEQYFGPGTRLTVT.

This chain links TRBV18 with TRBJ1-1; possibly TRBD1 for D (6 bases). The CDR3 has 15 residues. V shed 6 bases and J shed 5 bases, with 19 bases lying between them. Germline V gives CDR1 KGHSH, CDR2 LQKENI. This CDR3 reads CASSTTLGAGTEAFF. CDR3 in DNA: TGTGCCAGCTCTACCACGTTGGGGGCCGGAACTGAAGCTTTCTTT.

This chain uses TRBV9 with TRBJ1-1; no definite D call. The germline V gene has CDR1 SGDLS and CDR2 YYNGEE. The CDR3 spans 13 residues. Deletions cut 1 base from V and 1 base from J, with 5 bases between. CDR3 protein: CASSVFQNTEAFF. CDR3 nucleotides: TGTGCCAGCAGCGTATTCCAGAACACTGAAGCTTTCTTT.

The chain carries TRBV6-1 and TRBJ1-4; a possible D gene is TRBD1 (5 bases). CDR1 MNHNS and CDR2 SASEGT come from the germline V gene. Deletions cut 8 bases from V and 8 bases from J, with 15 bases between. This CDR3 region has 13 residues. Here the CDR3 DNA reads TGTGCCAGCGTGGGGCAGGTTGGAGAAAAACTGTTTTTT. Translation: CASVGQVGEKLFF.

This chain links TRBV4-2 with TRBJ2-3; tentatively, D is TRBD2 (7 bases). CDR3 length equals 18 residues. Trimming took 0 bases from V and 0 from J, leaving 16 bases between them. In germline, CDR1 is LGHNA, CDR2 YNFKEQ. The CDR3, as DNA: TGTGCCAGCAGCCAAGACCCGGGGGGCGGGACTAGCACAGATACGCAGTATTTT. Translating it yields CASSQDPGGGTSTDTQYF.

This clone was recorded only once. The chain employs TRBV28 and TRBJ1-5; D is unclear. Germline CDR1 and CDR2: MDHEN and SYDVKM. This CDR3 contains 11 residues. Trimming took off 6 bases at V and 9 bases at J, with 9 bases between the two ends. The CDR3: CASSPAGPQHF. The CDR3 nucleotides are TGTGCCAGCAGCCCCGCGGGGCCCCAGCATTTT.

The V call is TRBV5-4, the J call TRBJ2-3; D is uncertain. Between the trimmed V and J ends, which lost 4 bases and 2 bases, there was a span of 14 bases. This CDR3 contains 15 residues. Germline loops: CDR1 SGHNT, CDR2 YYREEE (reference sequence). In DNA, the CDR3 is TGTGCCAGCAGCCCCCCGGCAGGCCACACAGATACGCAGTATTTT. Translation: CASSPPAGHTDTQYF.

This rearrangement joins TRBV6-1 to TRBJ1-1; D is uncertain. V lost 5 bases to trimming and J lost 1 base, with 14 bases between them. Germline CDR1 is MNHNS and CDR2 is SASEGT. The CDR3 runs 15 residues. CDR3 sequence: CASSPRGQRNTEAFF. DNA for the CDR3: TGTGCCAGCAGTCCCCGAGGGCAGCGGAACACTGAAGCTTTCTTT.

The chain employs TRBV7-9 and TRBJ2-7; D is possibly TRBD2 (5 bases). Trimming removed 4 bases from V and 2 bases from J, with 12 bases in between. This CDR3 is 14 amino acids long. Germline CDR1 SEHNR, CDR2 FQNEAQ (reference sequence). The CDR3 DNA reads TGTGCCAGCAGCTCCCCCGGGGAGCCCTACGAGCAGTACTTC. Translated, it gives CASSSPGEPYEQYF.

This clone was seen more than once but under ten times. The genes are TRBV19 and TRBJ1-1; tentatively, D is TRBD1 (5 bases). In germline, CDR1 is LNHDA, CDR2 SQIVND (reference sequence). V was shortened by 4 bases and J by 1 base, with 7 bases between the two germline ends. The CDR3 has 13 amino acids. In DNA form, the CDR3 reads TGTGCCAGTAGTACCCAGGGGAACACTGAAGCTTTCTTT. This codes for CASSTQGNTEAFF.

V is TRBV5-1 and J is TRBJ2-5; 10 nucleotides align to TRBD1. V gave up 4 bases and J gave up 3 bases; unmatched junction bases: 3. Germline values: CDR1 SGHRS, CDR2 YFSETQ. The CDR3 is 14 amino acids. The DNA for the CDR3 is TGCGCCAGCAGCCCAGGACAGGGGGAAGAGACCCAGTACTTC. Translation gives CASSPGQGEETQYF.

The rearrangement joins TRBV28 to TRBJ1-5, with D possibly TRBD1 on 6 matching bases. Germline CDR1 reads MDHEN; CDR2 reads SYDVKM. Deletions cut 6 bases from V and 2 bases from J, with 14 bases between. The CDR3 is 15 residues long. The CDR3 region has the DNA TGTGCCAGCAGACACTCAGGGGCCCGCAATCAGCCCCAGCATTTT. Translation: CASRHSGARNQPQHF. Using reference TRBV28 and TRBJ1-5 for the parts outside the CDR3, the full variable domain is DVKVTQSSRYLVKRTGEKVFLECVQDMDHENMFWYRQDPGLGLRLIYFSYDVKMKEKGDIPEGYSVSREKKERFSLILESASTNQTSMYLCASRHSGARNQPQHFGDGTRLSIL.

The chain uses TRBV15 and TRBJ2-7; D gene uncertain. Germline V gene lookup returns CDR1 LNHNV and CDR2 YYDKDF (reference sequence). V lost 4 bases and J lost 1, with 8 bases in between. This CDR3 is built from 13 residues. The CDR3 sequence: CATSTGRSYEQYF. The CDR3 nucleotides are TGTGCCACCAGCACCGGCAGGTCCTACGAGCAGTACTTC.

The V gene is TRBV11-2, the J gene TRBJ2-2; 11 bases map to TRBD1. There are 16 residues in the CDR3. Germline V gene lookup returns CDR1 SGHAT and CDR2 FQNNGV. The J segment lost 2 bases and the V segment lost 5 bases, leaving 4 bases of the junction unmatched. In DNA, the CDR3 is TGTGCCAGCAGCCACGGGACAGGGGGAAACACCGGGGAGCTGTTTTTT. It yields the protein CASSHGTGGNTGELFF.

V usage is TRBV30 and J usage is TRBJ1-1, with 7 positions matching TRBD1. CDR3 length equals 15 residues. V dropped 4 bases and J dropped 1; count of bases not matched to a gene: 9. The germline V gene has CDR1 GTSNPN and CDR2 SVGIG (reference sequence). The CDR3 region is CAWTNKGAANTEAFF. The CDR3 DNA reads as TGTGCCTGGACTAATAAGGGGGCAGCGAACACTGAAGCTTTCTTT. Combining the CDR3 with reference TRBV30 and TRBJ1-1 gives the whole variable domain SQTIHQWPATLVQPVGSPLSLECTVEGTSNPNLYWYRQAAGRGLQLLFYSVGIGQISSEVPQNLSASRPQDRQFILSSKKLLLSDSGFYLCAWTNKGAANTEAFFGQGTRLTVV.

CDR3 protein: CASRSRGREATDTQYF. The CDR3 coding sequence is TGCGCCAGCAGGTCTCGGGGGCGGGAGGCCACAGATACGCAGTATTTT. The rearrangement uses TRBV5-1 and TRBJ2-3; 8 nucleotides line up with TRBD2. The germline V gene encodes CDR1 SGHRS and CDR2 YFSETQ. This CDR3 is built from 16 residues. J was trimmed by 2 bases and V by 5 bases; bases with no gene match: 10. Using reference TRBV5-1 and TRBJ2-3 for the parts outside the CDR3, the full variable domain is KAGVTQTPRYLIKTRGQQVTLSCSPISGHRSVSWYQQTPGQGLQFLFEYFSETQRNKGNFPGRFSGRQFSNSRSEMNVSTLELGDSALYLCASRSRGREATDTQYFGPGTRLTVL.

V and J are TRBV7-2 and TRBJ2-1; 8 bases are a match to TRBD2. Germline CDR1 reads SGHTA; CDR2 reads FQGNSA. There are 14 residues in the CDR3. The junction had 4 bases not matched to a gene; V was cut back by 3 bases and J by 6 bases. The CDR3 DNA follows: TGTGCCAGCAGCTTCGGCGGGAGGCCCAATGAGCAGTTCTTC. Translating gives CASSFGGRPNEQFF. Combining the CDR3 with reference TRBV7-2 and TRBJ2-1 gives the whole variable domain GAGVSQSPSNKVTEKGKDVELRCDPISGHTALYWYRQSLGQGLEFLIYFQGNSAPDKSGLPSDRFSAERTGGSVSTLTIQRTQQEDSAVYLCASSFGGRPNEQFFGPGTRLTVL.

This chain links TRBV7-9 with TRBJ1-1; 7 bases agree with TRBD1. Germline V CDR1 and CDR2: SEHNR, FQNEAQ (reference sequence). There are 14 residues in the CDR3. V trimming: 0 bases; J trimming: 5 bases; junction bases outside the gene matches: 3. The CDR3, as DNA: TGTGCCAGCAGCTTAGCCGCAGGGGGAACTGAAGCTTTCTTT. Translating gives CASSLAAGGTEAFF.

This clone appeared once. The J gene is TRBJ2-7, the V gene TRBV2, with 7 bases matching TRBD1. Germline V CDR1 and CDR2: SNHLY, FYNNEI. The CDR3 has 13 amino acids. Losses at the gene ends were 10 bases for V and 3 bases for J; bases not matched to a gene: 9. CDR3 protein: CATNRGPFYEQYF. The CDR3 nucleotides are TGTGCCACCAACAGGGGACCCTTCTACGAGCAGTACTTC.

The chain carries TRBV15 and TRBJ2-1; 12 bases line up with TRBD2. The CDR3 covers 15 residues. Germline V CDR1 and CDR2: LNHNV, YYDKDF (reference sequence). Trimming removed 2 bases from V and 8 bases from J; junction bases left unmatched: 4. The CDR3 loop reads CATSRPTSGSHEQFF. In DNA form, the CDR3 reads TGTGCCACCAGCAGACCGACTAGCGGGAGCCATGAGCAGTTCTTC.

The rearrangement links TRBV5-6 to TRBJ2-2; TRBD1 is a possible D gene (6 bases). Germline V lookup: CDR1 SGHDT, CDR2 YYEEEE. The germline V and J ends were trimmed by 3 bases and 6 bases, with 9 bases remaining between them. The length of the CDR3 is 13 residues. CDR3: CASSWNRAGELFF. CDR3 nucleotide sequence: TGTGCCAGCAGCTGGAACAGGGCCGGGGAGCTGTTTTTT.

The CDR3 loop is CASSQLQGADTEAFF. Here the CDR3 DNA reads TGTGCCAGCTCACAACTACAGGGGGCGGACACTGAAGCTTTCTTT. The chain carries TRBV18 and TRBJ1-1; 9 bases align to TRBD1. CDR3 length: 15 residues. Trimming at V came to 4 bases and at J to 3 bases, leaving 6 bases not matched to a gene. Germline lookup yields CDR1 KGHSH and CDR2 LQKENI.

The CDR3 is CASSLVAGPTDTQYF. DNA of the CDR3: TGCGCCAGCAGCTTGGTTGCGGGGCCGACAGATACGCAGTATTTT. V gene TRBV5-1 combines with J gene TRBJ2-3; weak D call: TRBD2 (6 bases). The CDR3 is 15 residues long. V was cut by 0 bases and J by 3 bases, with 11 bases left in between. Germline-derived CDR1 and CDR2 are SGHRS and YFSETQ.

The chain joins TRBV6-1 to TRBJ1-2; no firm D call. CDR1 is MNHNS, CDR2 SASEGT, per germline. V lost 5 bases and J lost 4, with 11 bases in between. The CDR3 sequence is 13 residues long. The CDR3 is CASSPTRLYGYTF. Written as DNA, the CDR3 is TGTGCCAGCAGTCCTACTCGTCTCTATGGCTACACCTTC.

The chain recombines TRBV29-1 with TRBJ2-7, with 8 bases lining up with TRBD2. J was trimmed by 2 bases and V by 2 bases; bases with no gene match: 5. In germline, CDR1 is SQVTM, CDR2 ANQGSEA. The CDR3 is 14 residues long. The CDR3 DNA reads as TGCAGCGTTGAATCGGTAGCGGGAACCTACGAGCAGTACTTC. This codes for CSVESVAGTYEQYF.